Below, 26 T cell receptor beta chains from the same sample are listed, as sequenced in a study of OX40 agonist ivuxolimab in advanced cancers. Method: immunoSEQ multiplex PCR; TCRdb's copy keeps in-frame clones and lacks some. The data show 65,000 to 95,000 clones, roughly 88% seen once. This specimen consisted of CD4+ or CD8+ T cells sorted from blood, obtained in a trial of the OX40 agonist ivuxolimab. All receptors come from an adult with an advanced solid tumor such as melanoma, head and neck, liver or kidney cancer.

The CDR3 sequence: CASSSGGLTGELFF. CDR3 nucleotides: TGTGCCAGCAGCTCAGGGGGCCTAACCGGGGAGCTGTTTTTT. The chain links TRBV9 to TRBJ2-2; TRBD1 aligns across 8 bases. The junction had 4 bases not matched to a gene; V was cut back by 4 bases and J by 5 bases. The CDR3 runs 14 residues. The V gene's germline CDR1 is SGDLS and CDR2 YYNGEE.

This chain connects TRBV11-2 to TRBJ1-3, with 9 bases aligning to TRBD1. Trimming took 3 bases from V and 10 from J; bases not matched to a gene: 19. This CDR3 has 18 amino acids. The germline gives CDR1 SGHAT, CDR2 FQNNGV. CDR3 in amino acids: CASSFPKNPRDRAQTIYF. The CDR3 bases are TGTGCCAGCAGCTTCCCCAAAAATCCCCGGGACAGGGCCCAAACCATATATTTT.

The chain has TRBV4-3 and TRBJ1-1, with D possibly TRBD1 on 6 matching bases. CDR3 length: 18 residues. Trimming took 0 bases from V and 0 from J, leaving 17 bases between them. Germline V gene data show CDR1 as LGHNA and CDR2 as YSLEER. The CDR3 is CASSQDIRGGRLNTEAFF. Written as DNA, the CDR3 is TGCGCCAGCAGCCAAGATATTAGGGGGGGACGGCTGAACACTGAAGCTTTCTTT.

This chain connects TRBV6-1 to TRBJ1-4, with D unclear. V lost 5 bases and J 0 bases, leaving 16 bases between the germline ends. The CDR3 has 17 residues. Germline-derived CDR1 and CDR2 are MNHNS and SASEGT. The CDR3 nucleotides are TGTGCCAGCAGTCAAGACGAGCTTACTTCAACTAATGAAAAACTGTTTTTT. This gives the protein CASSQDELTSTNEKLFF.

The chain joins TRBV5-8 to TRBJ2-5, with 7 bases that match TRBD2. CDR3 size: 17 residues. Germline V gene sequence: CDR1 SGHTS, CDR2 YDEGEE. The junction had 14 bases not matched to a gene; V was cut back by 5 bases and J by 1 base. DNA of the CDR3: TGTGCCAGCAGACCCCCGCCGGGACTATTCCCCCAAGAGACCCAGTACTTC. Amino acids: CASRPPPGLFPQETQYF.

The rearrangement uses TRBV19 and TRBJ1-1; D perhaps matches TRBD1 (6 bases). Germline V lookup: CDR1 LNHDA, CDR2 SQIVND (reference sequence). The CDR3 totals 13 residues. Deletions cut 5 bases from V and 5 bases from J, with 12 bases between. This chain's CDR3 is CASSQGRGTEAFF. As DNA, the CDR3 is TGTGCCAGTAGTCAGGGGCGAGGGACTGAAGCTTTCTTT.

The chain is built from TRBV7-3 and TRBJ2-3; tentative D call: TRBD1 (5 bases). CDR1 is SGHTA, CDR2 FQGTGA, per germline. CDR3 length: 15 residues. Trimming stripped 5 bases from V and 1 base from J, with 13 bases between. The CDR3 loop reads CASSVLEGGTDTQYF. The CDR3 bases are TGTGCCAGCAGCGTATTAGAAGGGGGCACAGATACGCAGTATTTT.

The chain employs TRBV10-3 and TRBJ2-7; D is possibly TRBD1 (6 bases). The CDR3 spans 14 residues. Germline CDR1 and CDR2: ENHRY and SYGVKD. The V end lost 3 bases, the J end lost 0 bases, and 9 bases lay between the germline ends. CDR3 coding DNA: TGTGCCATCAGTGACGGGACACGCTCCTACGAGCAGTACTTC. Translating gives CAISDGTRSYEQYF.

V and J are TRBV30 and TRBJ2-3; D gene uncertain. V was shortened by 2 bases and J by 4 bases, with 10 bases between the two germline ends. The CDR3 extends over 13 amino acids. The germline gives CDR1 GTSNPN, CDR2 SVGIG (reference sequence). The CDR3 DNA follows: TGTGCCTGGAGTCTTGGGTTATCAGATACGCAGTATTTT. It yields the protein CAWSLGLSDTQYF.

This clone has only a few counts. The chain employs TRBV11-1 and TRBJ2-5; D ambiguous. CDR3 length equals 12 residues. The V gene's germline CDR1 is SGHAT and CDR2 FQDESV (reference sequence). Trimming took 3 bases from V and 5 from J, leaving 7 bases between them. The CDR3 region has the DNA TGTGCCAGCAGCTTGACGTGGGAGACCCAGTACTTC. Its translation is CASSLTWETQYF.

The chain recombines TRBV5-1 with TRBJ2-3; the D is unclear. Trimming took off 0 bases at V and 4 bases at J, with 12 bases between the two ends. This CDR3 comprises 15 residues. Germline loops: CDR1 SGHRS, CDR2 YFSETQ. The CDR3 loop reads CASSLGGSPPDTQYF. As DNA, the CDR3 is TGCGCCAGCAGCTTGGGTGGATCCCCTCCAGATACGCAGTATTTT.

This rearrangement joins TRBV11-2 to TRBJ1-3, with a tentative D call TRBD1 (6 bases). CDR1 is SGHAT and CDR2 is FQNNGV in the germline V gene. The CDR3 length is 13 residues. V shed 6 bases and J shed 2 bases, with 8 bases lying between them. The CDR3 DNA reads as TGTGCCAGCAGGAACAGGGCTGGAAACACCATATATTTT. Translation gives CASRNRAGNTIYF. Variable domain in full (rest from reference TRBV11-2 and TRBJ1-3): EAGVAQSPRYKIIEKRQSVAFWCNPISGHATLYWYQQILGQGPKLLIQFQNNGVVDDSQLPKDRFSAERLKGVDSTLKIQPAKLEDSAVYLCASRNRAGNTIYFGEGSWLTVV.

This chain joins TRBV30 and TRBJ2-3; D might be TRBD1 (5 bases). CDR3 length equals 14 residues. Germline V gives CDR1 GTSNPN, CDR2 SVGIG (reference sequence). Trimming took off 3 bases at V and 2 bases at J, with 12 bases between the two ends. The CDR3 DNA is TGTGCCTGGAGGGCAGGGCCTAACACAGATACGCAGTATTTT. Protein product: CAWRAGPNTDTQYF.

The chain has TRBV4-1 and TRBJ1-4; perhaps TRBD1 as D (6 bases). CDR1 is MGHRA, CDR2 YSYEKL, per germline. The V end lost 4 bases, the J end lost 0 bases, and 12 bases lay between the germline ends. CDR3 length equals 16 residues. The CDR3: CASSRGQPTTNEKLFF. In DNA form, the CDR3 reads TGCGCCAGCAGCCGCGGACAGCCTACAACTAATGAAAAACTGTTTTTT.

The chain uses TRBV5-1 and TRBJ1-5; 8 bases are shared with TRBD1. Per the germline V gene, CDR1 is SGHRS and CDR2 is YFSETQ. Trimming took 0 bases from V and 9 from J; bases not matched to a gene: 11. The CDR3 is 16 residues long. DNA of the CDR3: TGCGCCAGCAGCTTGGAGGCAGGGGGCGCCTCAGGGCCCCAGCATTTT. This gives the protein CASSLEAGGASGPQHF.

Here the CDR3 reads CASSVRSTPNEQFF. The CDR3 DNA reads as TGTGCCAGCAGCGTTCGATCGACACCTAATGAGCAGTTCTTC. The V call is TRBV9, the J call TRBJ2-1; D remains unclear. The CDR3 has 14 amino acids. V lost 2 bases to trimming and J lost 7 bases, with 13 bases between them. Per the germline V gene, CDR1 is SGDLS and CDR2 is YYNGEE.

Only a few counts were recorded for this clone. The rearrangement joins TRBV19 to TRBJ1-5; D is possibly TRBD1 (5 bases). V was pared by 5 bases and J by 6 bases, with 14 bases between. The germline gives CDR1 LNHDA, CDR2 SQIVND (reference sequence). The CDR3 extends over 14 amino acids. The CDR3 DNA reads as TGTGCCAGTAGTCTTGGGGGAGAGGGTCAGCCCCAGCATTTT. Its translation is CASSLGGEGQPQHF. The full variable domain, in which reference TRBV19 and TRBJ1-5 provide the parts outside the CDR3, is DGGITQSPKYLFRKEGQNVTLSCEQNLNHDAMYWYRQDPGQGLRLIYYSQIVNDFQKGDIAEGYSVSREKKESFPLTVTSAQKNPTAFYLCASSLGGEGQPQHFGDGTRLSIL.

The chain couples TRBV30 to TRBJ1-1; D is perhaps TRBD1 (5 bases). V lost 2 bases, J lost 7 bases, and 11 bases lay in between. The CDR3 totals 12 residues. Germline V lookup: CDR1 GTSNPN, CDR2 SVGIG (reference sequence). CDR3 residues: CAWSFGQGEAFF. In nucleotides, the CDR3 is TGTGCCTGGAGTTTTGGGCAGGGTGAAGCTTTCTTT.

The chain couples TRBV30 to TRBJ2-2; D call uncertain. Germline CDR1 GTSNPN, CDR2 SVGIG (reference sequence). Trimming removed 5 bases at V and 5 bases at J, with 6 bases between. This CDR3 contains 11 residues. The CDR3 region is CAWQRTGELFF. For the CDR3, the DNA is TGTGCCTGGCAAAGAACCGGGGAGCTGTTTTTT.

V and J are TRBV18 and TRBJ2-7; no firm D call. V lost 1 base to trimming and J lost 0 bases, with 7 bases between them. The CDR3 loop spans 14 amino acids. CDR1 and CDR2 from the germline V gene are KGHSH and LQKENI. This CDR3 reads CASSPRQDSYEQYF. CDR3 nucleotide sequence: TGTGCCAGCTCACCACGTCAGGACTCCTACGAGCAGTACTTC. The full variable domain, rest sourced from reference TRBV18 and TRBJ2-7, is NAGVMQNPRHLVRRRGQEARLRCSPMKGHSHVYWYRQLPEEGLKFMVYLQKENIIDESGMPKERFSAEFPKEGPSILRIQQVVRGDSAAYFCASSPRQDSYEQYFGPGTRLTVT.

V and J are TRBV4-3 and TRBJ1-3; D is ambiguous. V gave up 5 bases and J gave up 1 base, with 15 bases separating them. The CDR3 has 16 residues. Germline V lookup: CDR1 LGHNA, CDR2 YSLEER. The CDR3 nucleotides are TGCGCCAGCAGCTACGACCCGAGTGCGTCTGGAAACACCATATATTTT. Amino acid sequence: CASSYDPSASGNTIYF.

This rearrangement joins TRBV5-5 to TRBJ1-1; D gene ambiguous. Per germline, CDR1 SGHKS and CDR2 YYEKEE (reference sequence). This CDR3 has 14 residues. The ends were cut back, 2 bases at V and 6 bases at J, with 14 bases in the middle. CDR3 nucleotides: TGTGCCAGCAGCTTAGTATCCAGGAGCTCTGAAGCTTTCTTT. It specifies CASSLVSRSSEAFF.

This chain links TRBV6-6 with TRBJ1-1; 8 nucleotides agree with TRBD1. The CDR3 has 14 amino acids. Germline CDR1 and CDR2: MNHNY and SVGAGI (reference sequence). Trimming cost V 6 bases and J 0 bases; bases outside gene matches: 3. The CDR3 spells CASRTGVMNTEAFF. The CDR3 DNA is TGTGCCAGCAGGACAGGGGTAATGAACACTGAAGCTTTCTTT.

The rearrangement uses TRBV18 and TRBJ1-3, with 7 bases identical to TRBD1. Germline values: CDR1 KGHSH, CDR2 LQKENI. The ends lost 8 bases at V and 1 base at J; junction bases unmatched: 5. There are 14 residues in the CDR3. The chain's CDR3 is CASEGGQSGNTIYF. The CDR3, as DNA: TGTGCCAGCGAGGGGGGACAGTCTGGAAACACCATATATTTT.

The chain carries TRBV7-9 and TRBJ1-2, with D unresolved. V was shortened by 4 bases and J by 7 bases, with 7 bases between the two germline ends. CDR3 length: 11 residues. Looked up from germline, CDR1 is SEHNR and CDR2 is FQNEAQ (reference sequence). The CDR3 DNA follows: TGTGCCAGCAGCTCACAAGGTGGCTACACCTTC. This translates into CASSSQGGYTF.

The gene calls are TRBV6-1 and TRBJ2-5, with TRBD2 identical over 9 bases. The germline V gene has CDR1 MNHNS and CDR2 SASEGT. V gave up 6 bases and J gave up 1 base; unmatched junction bases: 6. The length of the CDR3 is 15 residues. The CDR3: CASRRLAAVQETQYF. The CDR3 DNA reads as TGTGCCAGCAGGCGACTAGCGGCCGTCCAAGAGACCCAGTACTTC.